The TCR beta chain under discussion was sequenced for a study of cytomegalovirus exposure and HLA in healthy donors. Study-wide results and caveats: In an earlier analysis, most TCR beta V segments were productive about 87% or about 30% of the time. Most of the CMV-associated TCR beta chains (in a later analysis) appeared to be HLA-restricted. In a later analysis, compared with equally common non-associated chains, HLA-associated beta chains were more expanded. Roughly even sequencing depth across donors was the assumption behind the presence/absence analyses.

60 Vbeta and 13 Jbeta primers were used in PCR. Generated by immunoSEQ multiplex PCR, the TCRdb table keeps only in-frame clones and is missing some. The top ten clones hold roughly 1.5% of a sample with about 190,000 clones, 60% to 80% of them seen once. The V gene's germline CDR1 is KGHSH and CDR2 LQKENI. The CDR3 is 14 amino acids. The junction had 7 bases not matched to a gene; V was cut back by 3 bases and J by 6 bases. Points on this clone: Antigen specificity is unknown.

This TCR was recovered from a woman aged 18-29 years in good health and CMV-seronegative. The sequenced sample consisted of PBMCs. The chain uses TRBV18 and TRBJ1-1, with 7 bases identical to TRBD1. As DNA, the CDR3 is TGTGCCAGCTCACCCACAGGGGAGGCGGCTGAAGCTTTCTTT. Translated: CASSPTGEAAEAFF.